This is a list of T cell receptor beta chains from one sample in a study of shared clonotypes between healthy human individuals. Profiling relied on immunoSEQ multiplex PCR, and the TCRdb table lists in-frame clones only, not all of them. The table records a few hundred thousand clones, approximately 70% of them present only once. Specimen: memory CD4+ T cells sorted from blood. The source is a man aged 25-40 years in good health. The CDR3 runs from the conserved cysteine through the conserved F or W. D genes are given only for firm matches. Clone size, where shown, is once, few, many, or a class for clones that have expanded.

j_gene: TRBJ2-7
v_gene: TRBV9
abundance: NA
d_gene: TRBD2
len: 18
CDR3aa: CASSVGLAGGRSVYEQYF
CDR3nt: TGTGCCAGCAGCGTCGGACTAGCGGGAGGGCGCTCTGTCTACGAGCAGTACTTC

j_gene: TRBJ2-2
v_gene: TRBV10-3
abundance: NA
d_gene: TRBD2
len: 18
CDR3aa: CAISGLAGGISNTGELFF
CDR3nt: TGTGCCATCAGCGGACTAGCGGGAGGAATATCGAACACCGGGGAGCTGTTTTTT

j_gene: TRBJ1-5
v_gene: TRBV2
abundance: NA
d_gene: TRBD1
len: 14
CDR3aa: CASARQGLYQPQHF
CDR3nt: TGTGCCAGCGCACGACAGGGTCTCTATCAGCCCCAGCATTTT

j_gene: TRBJ2-7
v_gene: TRBV28
abundance: NA
d_gene: NA
len: 14
CDR3aa: CASSRATTVREQYF
CDR3nt: TGTGCCAGCAGTCGTGCCACAACCGTAAGGGAGCAGTACTTC

j_gene: TRBJ2-1
v_gene: TRBV10-3
abundance: NA
d_gene: TRBD2
len: 14
CDR3aa: CAIGVSGKGNEQFF
CDR3nt: TGTGCCATCGGCGTTAGCGGGAAAGGCAATGAGCAGTTCTTC

j_gene: TRBJ1-5
v_gene: TRBV27
abundance: NA
d_gene: NA
len: 17
CDR3aa: CASSLGGGPREGQPQHF
CDR3nt: TGTGCCAGCAGTCTTGGTGGGGGACCTAGGGAAGGACAGCCCCAGCATTTT

j_gene: TRBJ2-1
v_gene: TRBV7-2
abundance: once
d_gene: NA
len: 15
CDR3aa: CASSLAAASYNEQFF
CDR3nt: TGTGCCAGCAGCTTAGCGGCAGCTTCCTACAATGAGCAGTTCTTC

j_gene: TRBJ2-7
v_gene: TRBV29-1
abundance: NA
d_gene: NA
len: 14
CDR3aa: CSVGSGHYPYEQYF
CDR3nt: TGCAGCGTGGGCTCAGGACATTACCCCTACGAGCAGTACTTC

j_gene: TRBJ2-5
v_gene: TRBV7-3
abundance: NA
d_gene: TRBD2
len: 19
CDR3aa: CASSPTGRMAGETLETQYF
CDR3nt: TGTGCCAGCAGCCCCACCGGTAGGATGGCGGGAGAGACTTTAGAGACCCAGTACTTC

j_gene: TRBJ1-1
v_gene: TRBV30
abundance: NA
d_gene: TRBD1
len: 15
CDR3aa: CAWSDQGVANTEAFF
CDR3nt: TGTGCCTGGAGTGACCAGGGGGTGGCGAACACTGAAGCTTTCTTT

j_gene: TRBJ2-2
v_gene: TRBV6-1
abundance: NA
d_gene: NA
len: 14
CDR3aa: CASSETPNTGELFF
CDR3nt: TGTGCCAGCAGTGAGACTCCGAACACCGGGGAGCTGTTTTTT

j_gene: TRBJ1-5
v_gene: TRBV19
abundance: NA
d_gene: NA
len: 13
CDR3aa: CASSIPTRSAQHF
CDR3nt: TGTGCCAGTAGTATACCTACACGGTCGGCCCAGCATTTT

j_gene: TRBJ2-1
v_gene: TRBV5-1
abundance: once
d_gene: NA
len: 15
CDR3aa: CASSLVSRAYNEQFF
CDR3nt: TGCGCCAGCAGCTTGGTATCGAGAGCCTACAATGAGCAGTTCTTC

j_gene: TRBJ2-5
v_gene: TRBV18
abundance: NA
d_gene: NA
len: 15
CDR3aa: CASSPATLRAETQYF
CDR3nt: TGTGCCAGCTCACCAGCAACGTTGCGTGCAGAGACCCAGTACTTC

j_gene: TRBJ2-1
v_gene: TRBV7-6
abundance: NA
d_gene: TRBD2
len: 18
CDR3aa: CASSLNSLAGETGNEQFF
CDR3nt: TGTGCCAGCAGTTTAAATAGTCTAGCGGGAGAGACGGGTAATGAGCAGTTCTTC

j_gene: TRBJ2-3
v_gene: TRBV6-4
abundance: many
d_gene: NA
len: 14
CDR3aa: CASSEWRDTDTQYF
CDR3nt: TGTGCCAGCAGTGAGTGGCGGGACACAGATACGCAGTATTTT

j_gene: TRBJ2-7
v_gene: TRBV19
abundance: NA
d_gene: TRBD1
len: 14
CDR3aa: CASSIRTGGFEQYF
CDR3nt: TGTGCCAGTAGTATCCGGACAGGGGGCTTCGAGCAGTACTTC

j_gene: TRBJ1-2
v_gene: TRBV7-9
abundance: NA
d_gene: NA
len: 14
CDR3aa: CASSLGGAHYGYTF
CDR3nt: TGTGCCAGCAGCTTAGGCGGTGCCCACTATGGCTACACCTTC

j_gene: TRBJ1-2
v_gene: TRBV30
abundance: NA
d_gene: NA
len: 15
CDR3aa: CAWSVRNRVNYGYTF
CDR3nt: TGTGCCTGGAGTGTAAGGAACAGGGTAAACTATGGCTACACCTTC

j_gene: TRBJ2-3
v_gene: TRBV7-2
abundance: NA
d_gene: TRBD2
len: 15
CDR3aa: CASSRGLAGADTQYF
CDR3nt: TGTGCCAGCAGCCGGGGACTAGCGGGAGCAGATACGCAGTATTTT